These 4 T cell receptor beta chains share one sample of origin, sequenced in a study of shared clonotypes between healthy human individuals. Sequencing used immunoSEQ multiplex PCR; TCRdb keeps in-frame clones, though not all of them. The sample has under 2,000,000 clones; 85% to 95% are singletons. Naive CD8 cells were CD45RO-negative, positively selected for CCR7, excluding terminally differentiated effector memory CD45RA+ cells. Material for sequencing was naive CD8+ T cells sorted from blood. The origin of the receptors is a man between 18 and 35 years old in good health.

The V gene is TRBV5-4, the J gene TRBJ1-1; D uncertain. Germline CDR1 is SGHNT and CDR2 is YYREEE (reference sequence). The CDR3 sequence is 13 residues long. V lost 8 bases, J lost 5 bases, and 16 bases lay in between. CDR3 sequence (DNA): TGTGCCAGTTCTGATCGGGTGAGGACTGAAGCTTTCTTT. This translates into CASSDRVRTEAFF.

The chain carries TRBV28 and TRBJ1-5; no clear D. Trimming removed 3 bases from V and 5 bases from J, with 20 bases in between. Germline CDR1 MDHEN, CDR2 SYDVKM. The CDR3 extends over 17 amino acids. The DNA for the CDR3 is TGTGCCAGCAGTTTTACCTCGGGTTGGGGAATCTATCAGCCCCAGCATTTT. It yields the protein CASSFTSGWGIYQPQHF.

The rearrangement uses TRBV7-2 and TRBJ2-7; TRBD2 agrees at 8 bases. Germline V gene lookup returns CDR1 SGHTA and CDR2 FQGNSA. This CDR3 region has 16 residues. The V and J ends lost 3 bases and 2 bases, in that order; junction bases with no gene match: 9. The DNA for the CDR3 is TGTGCCAGCAGCTTCCATTTAGCGGGGTCTGCCTACGAGCAGTACTTC. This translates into CASSFHLAGSAYEQYF.

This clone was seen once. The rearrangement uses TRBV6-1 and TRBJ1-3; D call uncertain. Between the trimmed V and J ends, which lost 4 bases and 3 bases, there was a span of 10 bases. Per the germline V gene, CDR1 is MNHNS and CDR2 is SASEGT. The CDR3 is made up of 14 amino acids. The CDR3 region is CASSGVTDGNTIYF. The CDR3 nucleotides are TGTGCCAGCAGTGGGGTTACGGATGGAAACACCATATATTTT.